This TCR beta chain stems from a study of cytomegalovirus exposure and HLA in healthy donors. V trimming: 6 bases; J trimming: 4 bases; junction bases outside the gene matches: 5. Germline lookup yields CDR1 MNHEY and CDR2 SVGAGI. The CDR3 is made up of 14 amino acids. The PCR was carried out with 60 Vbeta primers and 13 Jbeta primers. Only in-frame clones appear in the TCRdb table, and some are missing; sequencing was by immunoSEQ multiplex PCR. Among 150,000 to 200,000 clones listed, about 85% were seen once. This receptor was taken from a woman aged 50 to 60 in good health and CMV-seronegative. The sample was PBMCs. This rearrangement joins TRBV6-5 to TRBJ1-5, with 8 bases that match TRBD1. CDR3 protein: CASSEDRGNQPQHF. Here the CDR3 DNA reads TGTGCCAGCAGCGAAGACAGGGGAAATCAGCCCCAGCATTTT.